This entry concerns a single TCR beta chain. These data come from a study of blood T cell repertoires in COVID-19. Study overall: Spain, Italy and the United States supplied samples that represented acute and convalescent COVID-19.

The table came from immunoSEQ multiplex PCR; TCRdb's copy has only in-frame clones and leaves some out. This table holds roughly 230,000 clones, around 81% found once. Germline loops: CDR1 SGHNT, CDR2 YENEEA. With 2 bases removed from V and 0 bases from J, the gap between germline ends came to 7 bases. This CDR3 has 14 residues. The gene calls are TRBV11-3 and TRBJ1-1, with D unresolved. The origin of this receptor is a woman in her fifties or sixties with active or convalescent COVID-19. The sample was peripheral blood. The CDR3 here is CASSLNPMNTEAFF. CDR3 DNA sequence: TGTGCCAGCAGCTTAAATCCCATGAACACTGAAGCTTTCTTT.